This TCR beta chain was recorded in a study of cytomegalovirus exposure and HLA in healthy donors. Study outcomes and limitations: After further analysis at a later stage, some 15,000 TCR beta sequences were associated with HLA alleles at 0.05 false discovery rate. Earlier analysis looked at TCR beta V segments, and most were productive about 90% or about 30% of the time.

Note on this clone: No antigen is known for it.

The donors were healthy bone marrow donors. CDR1 and CDR2 from the germline V gene are SEHNR and FQNEAQ (reference sequence). This CDR3 spans 15 amino acids. With V trimmed by 5 bases and J by 8 bases, 7 bases remained unmatched. This PCR relied on a set of 60 Vbeta primers and 13 Jbeta primers. Assay: immunoSEQ multiplex PCR; the TCRdb copy retains only in-frame clones and omits some. The sample has almost 200,000 clones; 70% to 80% are singletons. The sequenced material came from PBMCs. The chain joins TRBV7-9 to TRBJ2-1; 12 nucleotides agree with TRBD1. The sequence came from a male donor in good health and CMV-seropositive. DNA of the CDR3: TGTGCCAGCAGCCGAGCCGGGACAGGGGGCGATGAGCAGTTCTTC. It yields the protein CASSRAGTGGDEQFF.